This TCR beta chain emerged from a study of cytomegalovirus exposure and HLA in healthy donors. Regarding the study as a whole: Most of the CMV-associated TCR beta chains (in a later analysis) appeared to be HLA-restricted. In a later analysis, TCR beta V- and J-gene trimming showed a link to a missense DCLRE1C variant.

CDR1 and CDR2 (germline): SGHDN, FVKESK. This CDR3 is built from 14 residues. V was trimmed by 0 bases and J by 2 bases, leaving 7 bases between them. The primer mix had 60 Vbeta and 13 Jbeta primers. Authors' analysis steps: Roughly 11 million shared chains were among the about 80 million unique TCR beta chains that a later analysis counted. Produced via immunoSEQ multiplex PCR; TCRdb's table is partial and in-frame only. V, J and clone size are taken as reported in that table, and D and trimming were inferred from the DNA itself. This sample has under 150,000 clones, with 60% to 85% found just once. Comment on this clone: Its antigen is unidentified.

Among the donors, all were healthy bone marrow donors. The source is a male donor in good health and CMV-seropositive. The rearrangement uses TRBV14 and TRBJ1-2; the D is unclear. The material sequenced was PBMCs. CDR3 residues: CASSQDVVNYGYTF. The CDR3 DNA is TGTGCCAGCAGCCAAGATGTCGTAAACTATGGCTACACCTTC.